Shown below are 15 T cell receptor beta chains from a single sample sequenced in a study of CD8+ T cells in alopecia areata. cDNA reverse transcribed from extracted RNA served as the sequencing template. Libraries were prepared by immunoSEQ multiplex PCR; TCRdb keeps only in-frame clonotypes and omits some of them. The data hold fewer than 150,000 clones, with 30% to 40% observed a single time. Sample: CD4+ T cells sorted from blood. Every receptor here comes from a human donor with alopecia areata.

In nucleotides, the CDR3 is TGTGCCAGCAGCTTAGCTCTTTATACGCAGTATTTT. It codes for CASSLALYTQYF. The chain couples TRBV7-2 to TRBJ2-3; D call uncertain. Trimming stripped 0 bases from V and 7 bases from J, with 5 bases between. The germline V gene has CDR1 SGHTA and CDR2 FQGNSA. The CDR3 contains 12 residues. The variable domain in full, with the rest retrieved from reference TRBV7-2 and TRBJ2-3, is GAGVSQSPSNKVTEKGKDVELRCDPISGHTALYWYRQSLGQGLEFLIYFQGNSAPDKSGLPSDRFSAERTGGSVSTLTIQRTQQEDSAVYLCASSLALYTQYFGPGTRLTVL.

This clone was detected a few times. J is TRBJ1-2 and V is TRBV15; tentative D call: TRBD1 (5 bases). V dropped 3 bases and J dropped 7 bases, with 21 bases sitting between them. CDR3 size: 16 residues. Germline loops: CDR1 LNHNV, CDR2 YYDKDF (reference sequence). In nucleotides, the CDR3 is TGTGCCACCAGCAGGGGGGATTCGACCTTCGGAGGTGGCTACACCTTC. It translates to CATSRGDSTFGGGYTF.

This chain connects TRBV29-1 to TRBJ2-6; no clear D gene. The CDR3 is made up of 14 amino acids. CDR1 and CDR2 (germline): SQVTM, ANQGSEA. With 5 bases removed from V and 0 bases from J, the gap between germline ends came to 8 bases. This CDR3 is CSVILSSGANVLTF. DNA for the CDR3: TGCAGCGTTATCCTCAGCTCTGGGGCCAACGTCCTGACTTTC.

This clone was detected only a few times. V is TRBV11-2 and J is TRBJ2-2; TRBD1 or TRBD2 may be the D gene (5 bases each). This CDR3 has 15 amino acids. CDR1 is SGHAT and CDR2 is FQNNGV in the germline V gene. V lost 3 bases and J 0 bases, leaving 8 bases between the germline ends. DNA of the CDR3: TGTGCCAGCAGCTTCGGGGCAGCGAACACCGGGGAGCTGTTTTTT. It is translated as CASSFGAANTGELFF.

This clone has only a few counts. J is TRBJ2-2 and V is TRBV11-2; D remains ambiguous. V lost 6 bases and J lost 2, with 7 bases in between. The CDR3 is 13 amino acids. Germline V gene lookup returns CDR1 SGHAT and CDR2 FQNNGV. The CDR3 sequence is CASSVSNTGELFF. In DNA, the CDR3 is TGTGCCAGCAGTGTATCAAACACCGGGGAGCTGTTTTTT.

This clone was found a few times. The chain links TRBV29-1 to TRBJ1-1; D is ambiguous. Trimming removed 4 bases at V and 1 base at J, with 7 bases between. In germline, CDR1 is SQVTM, CDR2 ANQGSEA. The CDR3 runs 12 residues. In DNA form, the CDR3 reads TGCAGCGTTGTTTCCAAGAACACTGAAGCTTTCTTT. Amino acid sequence: CSVVSKNTEAFF.

The chain joins TRBV7-2 to TRBJ2-7; D gene unclear. CDR3 size: 14 residues. V was shortened by 1 base and J by 1 base, with 8 bases between the two germline ends. Germline CDR1 and CDR2: SGHTA and FQGNSA. This CDR3 reads CASSLGPGSYEQYF. The CDR3 DNA reads TGTGCCAGCAGCTTAGGTCCAGGATCCTACGAGCAGTACTTC.

The genes are TRBV23-1 and TRBJ2-1, with 11 bases matching TRBD2. TRBV23-1 is known as an ORF, though its function is uncertain. The CDR3 loop spans 22 amino acids. Trimming took 7 bases from V and 5 from J; bases not matched to a gene: 28. The CDR3 nucleotides read TGCGCCAGCAACCTCCACCCCCCGACAGGGAAACTAGCGGGAGACCCCCACAATGAGCAGTTCTTC. As protein: CASNLHPPTGKLAGDPHNEQFF.

The table lists this clone with a few counts. V and J are TRBV7-3 and TRBJ2-3, with TRBD2 matching over 7 bases. The CDR3 has 15 amino acids. Germline V gene data show CDR1 as SGHTA and CDR2 as FQGTGA. V lost 5 bases to trimming and J lost 3 bases; unmatched junction nucleotides: 8. The CDR3 reads CASSRNGGGTDTQYF. DNA of the CDR3: TGTGCCAGCAGCAGAAATGGGGGAGGGACAGATACGCAGTATTTT.

The V gene is TRBV29-1, the J gene TRBJ1-2; no definite D call. Germline values: CDR1 SQVTM, CDR2 ANQGSEA. V lost 4 bases, J lost 0 bases, and 12 bases lay in between. The CDR3 has 14 residues. The CDR3 spells CSVAVQEANYGYTF. For the CDR3, the DNA is TGCAGCGTTGCTGTCCAGGAAGCTAACTATGGCTACACCTTC.

V is TRBV6-6 and J is TRBJ2-2; D may be TRBD1 (6 bases). The CDR3 totals 15 residues. The germline V gene encodes CDR1 MNHNY and CDR2 SVGAGI (reference sequence). V gave up 6 bases and J gave up 4 bases, with 15 bases separating them. CDR3 amino acids: CASREQGRGTGELFF. The CDR3 bases are TGTGCCAGCAGAGAACAGGGAAGAGGCACCGGGGAGCTGTTTTTT.

This clone was counted a few times. The rearrangement uses TRBV5-8 and TRBJ2-3; TRBD1 aligns across 7 bases. V was pared by 2 bases and J by 6 bases, with 3 bases of the junction left unmatched. This CDR3 comprises 13 residues. The germline V gene encodes CDR1 SGHTS and CDR2 YDEGEE. The CDR3 loop is CASSLAQGDTQYF. The CDR3 DNA reads as TGTGCCAGCAGCTTAGCACAGGGGGATACGCAGTATTTT.

This clone has a handful of counts. The V and J genes are TRBV29-1 and TRBJ2-7; 9 bases fit TRBD1. Germline V CDR1 and CDR2: SQVTM, ANQGSEA. Germline trimming cut 6 bases from V and 4 bases from J; bases unmatched to any gene: 10. The CDR3 spans 14 residues. Here the CDR3 reads CSVIPGQGFYEQYF. As DNA, the CDR3 is TGCAGCGTGATACCGGGACAGGGCTTTTACGAGCAGTACTTC.

This sequence joins TRBV28 and TRBJ2-2; 7 bases match TRBD2. This CDR3 has 12 amino acids. Germline V gene lookup returns CDR1 MDHEN and CDR2 SYDVKM. As DNA, the CDR3 is TGTGTGGCTAGCGGGAACACCGGGGAGCTGTTTTTT. Its translation is CVASGNTGELFF.

The rearrangement uses TRBV11-2 and TRBJ1-6; D ambiguous. CDR3 length: 12 residues. V was cut by 4 bases and J by 8 bases, with 6 bases left in between. Germline V lookup: CDR1 SGHAT, CDR2 FQNNGV. CDR3 DNA sequence: TGTGCCAGCAGCTCTTTAGATTCACCCCTCCACTTT. Its protein product is CASSSLDSPLHF.